These T cell receptor beta chains were read from a single sample in a study of shared clonotypes between healthy human individuals. Data came from immunoSEQ multiplex PCR; TCRdb stores just in-frame clones and leaves some out. Of approximately 1.5 million clones in the sample, approximately 98% were seen once. Source material: naive CD4+ T cells sorted from blood. Receptors originate from a man under 40 in good health. Both conserved end residues are part of each CDR3. The D gene is left open where the match is weak. For some rows the clone size is stated as once, few or many, or as a class when expanded; others skip it.

D	V	J	size	DNA	CDR3
TRBD2	TRBV5-1	TRBJ2-1	.	TGCGCCAGCAGCTTGGTTGCGGGAGTATTCAATGAGCAGTTCTTC	CASSLVAGVFNEQFF
.	TRBV5-1	TRBJ2-1	.	TGCGCCAGCAGCTTGGGCGCTACTGGTGAGCAGTTCTTC	CASSLGATGEQFF
TRBD2	TRBV6-5	TRBJ2-1	.	TGTGCCAGCAGTTACTCGCGGCTAGCGGGTTCCCAGTTCTTC	CASSYSRLAGSQFF
.	TRBV9	TRBJ2-1	.	TGTGCCAGCAGCGCGGACAGAGACAATGAGCAGTTCTTC	CASSADRDNEQFF
.	TRBV7-9	TRBJ2-3	once	TGTGCCAGCAGCTTAGGAGGTTCTAGCGCGAACACAGATACGCAGTATTTT	CASSLGGSSANTDTQYF
TRBD2	TRBV18	TRBJ2-5	.	TGTGCCAGCTCACTCGCGGGAGGAGAGACCCAGTACTTC	CASSLAGGETQYF
TRBD2	TRBV5-6	TRBJ2-1	.	TGTGCCAGCAGCTTACGACTAGCGGGAGGGTACTACAAGGGGAATGAGCAGTTCTTC	CASSLRLAGGYYKGNEQFF
TRBD2	TRBV7-2	TRBJ2-1	.	TGTGCCAGCAGCTTTGCCAGCGGGAGGACGCGGAATGAGCAGTTCTTC	CASSFASGRTRNEQFF
.	TRBV15	TRBJ1-5	.	TGTGCCACCAGCAGAGATAACGGGTATCAGCCCCAGCATTTT	CATSRDNGYQPQHF
.	TRBV29-1	TRBJ2-1	.	TGCAGCGTTGTCGCGGAACAAACCTACAATGAGCAGTTCTTC	CSVVAEQTYNEQFF
TRBD1	TRBV6-5	TRBJ1-2	.	TGTGCCAGCAGTACCAGACAGGGGCGAGACTATGGCTACACCTTC	CASSTRQGRDYGYTF
TRBD2	TRBV5-1	TRBJ2-5	.	TGCGCCAGCAGTACCGGGACTAGCGTTTTGAAGACCCAGTACTTC	CASSTGTSVLKTQYF
.	TRBV29-1	TRBJ2-5	.	TGCAGCGTCCGGGAAGGCATGGGTAGAGAGACCCAGTACTTC	CSVREGMGRETQYF
.	TRBV5-1	TRBJ1-2	.	TGCGCCAGCAGCTTGGACGGGATCGGTGGCTACACCTTC	CASSLDGIGGYTF
.	TRBV28	TRBJ2-7	.	TGTGCCAGCAGTTTATACTGGGAAATCTACGAGCAGTACTTC	CASSLYWEIYEQYF
TRBD1	TRBV5-1	TRBJ2-3	.	TGCGCCAGCAGCAGCCGGGACAGGGGAACCGCTTTCGGTTTTGCAACAGATACGCAGTATTTT	CASSSRDRGTAFGFATDTQYF
.	TRBV11-2	TRBJ1-1	.	TGTGCCAGCAGCTTAGGGGCAGGTGTGAACACTGAAGCTTTCTTT	CASSLGAGVNTEAFF
.	TRBV7-9	TRBJ2-1	.	TGTGCCAGCAGCTTAGTATCGCGGGACAATGAGCAGTTCTTC	CASSLVSRDNEQFF
.	TRBV7-9	TRBJ1-5	.	TGTGCCAGCAGCTTTTATCGGGATCAGCCCCAGCATTTT	CASSFYRDQPQHF
.	TRBV4-3	TRBJ1-4	.	TGCGCCAGCAGCCAAGATCGCAGGGAGATTGGAAAACTGTTTTTT	CASSQDRREIGKLFF
.	TRBV19	TRBJ1-2	.	TGTGCCAGTAGTCTTGCTCCCGATTCAGTTGATGGCTACACCTTC	CASSLAPDSVDGYTF
.	TRBV18	TRBJ1-1	.	TGTGCCAGCTCTACCAGCAGGGTGGGCACTGAAGCTTTCTTT	CASSTSRVGTEAFF
.	TRBV28	TRBJ1-4	.	TGTGCCAGCAGGACCGACAGTAGGAGGTATTCAACTAATGAAAAACTGTTTTTT	CASRTDSRRYSTNEKLFF
TRBD2	TRBV19	TRBJ2-1	.	TGTGCCAGTAGTCAGACTAGCGGGAGGGAGAATGAGCAGTTCTTC	CASSQTSGRENEQFF
.	TRBV5-6	TRBJ2-5	.	TGTGCCAGCAGCAAACAGGGGGGGATGGAGACCCAGTACTTC	CASSKQGGMETQYF